This is a list of T cell receptor beta chains from one sample in a study of T cells in localized non-small cell lung cancer. Some clones are missing from TCRdb's copy, which holds only in-frame ones; the method was immunoSEQ multiplex PCR. The repertoire has over 30,000 clones, approximately 90% of them found once; the top ten carry 4% to 5%. Sample: peripheral blood, taken before any cancer treatment. These receptors all come from a male donor aged 60 or over with stage III lung adenocarcinoma. Each CDR3 is given with its conserved first and last residue. The D gene is left open where the match is weak. Expanded clones get a size class; other rows say once, few or many, or leave the size out.

TRBD1	TRBV6-5	.	TRBJ1-2	TGTGCCAGCAGCCCCGGGACAGGGGTATATGGCTACACCTTC	CASSPGTGVYGYTF
TRBD2	TRBV28	.	TRBJ2-1	TGTGCCAGCAGTCCACGGCCCGGGACTAGCGGGGGGTCTGGTGAGCAGTTCTTC	CASSPRPGTSGGSGEQFF
.	TRBV6-5	.	TRBJ1-2	TGTGCCAGCAGCGGGGACGGGAACTATGGCTACACCTTC	CASSGDGNYGYTF
.	TRBV7-2	.	TRBJ1-1	TGTGCCAGCAGCTTACTCGGGCACACTGAAGCTTTCTTT	CASSLLGHTEAFF
.	TRBV29-1	.	TRBJ1-2	TGCAGCGTCGATGGACAGCACTATGGCTACACCTTC	CSVDGQHYGYTF
TRBD1	TRBV30	.	TRBJ2-5	TGTGCCTGGAGTGTAGTCCCTTATACCAGGGGGAAGGAGACCCAGTACTTC	CAWSVVPYTRGKETQYF
TRBD2	TRBV7-2	.	TRBJ2-1	TGTGCCAGCAGGTTAGCGGGGAACAATGAGCAGTTCTTC	CASRLAGNNEQFF
TRBD1	TRBV5-6	.	TRBJ1-2	TGTGCCAGCAGCTTGCCCCCGGGACAGGATTATGGCTACACCTTC	CASSLPPGQDYGYTF
.	TRBV7-3	.	TRBJ2-3	TGTGCCAGCAGCTTAAATTTTGGGGTAGGAGATACGCAGTATTTT	CASSLNFGVGDTQYF
.	TRBV6-5	.	TRBJ1-5	TGTGCCAGCAGTGATGGGTATAGCAATCAGCCCCAGCATTTT	CASSDGYSNQPQHF
TRBD1	TRBV2	.	TRBJ1-5	TGTGCCAGCAGCCAACAGGGGAATCAGCCCCAGCATTTT	CASSQQGNQPQHF
TRBD1	TRBV6-5	.	TRBJ1-1	TGTGCCACCGCAGACAGGGTAAACACTGAAGCTTTCTTT	CATADRVNTEAFF
.	TRBV29-1	.	TRBJ1-2	TGCAGCGTTGAAGGGGGGGCAGCATATGGCTACACCTTC	CSVEGGAAYGYTF
.	TRBV19	.	TRBJ1-4	TGTGCCAGTACCCCTGGGGGGGCATATGAAAAACTGTTTTTT	CASTPGGAYEKLFF
.	TRBV5-1	.	TRBJ2-1	TGCGCCAGCAGCTTGGCCGGGCAGGAGGCCTACAATGAGCAGTTCTTC	CASSLAGQEAYNEQFF
TRBD2	TRBV19	.	TRBJ2-1	TGTGCCAGTAGGGAGCCGGGACTAGCGGGCGGTTCCTCCTACAATGAGCAGTTCTTC	CASREPGLAGGSSYNEQFF
.	TRBV5-6	few	TRBJ1-2	TGTGCCAGCAGCCCCGACCGGTTCTATGGCTACACCTTC	CASSPDRFYGYTF
TRBD2	TRBV6-5	.	TRBJ2-1	TGTGCCAGCAGTGTACTAGCGGGTTCCATAGGTGAGCAGTTCTTC	CASSVLAGSIGEQFF
.	TRBV28	.	TRBJ2-2	TGTGCCAGCAGTTTAACCTCAGGGGTGGGGAACACCGGGGAGCTGTTTTTT	CASSLTSGVGNTGELFF
.	TRBV28	.	TRBJ2-7	TGTGCCAGCAGTGCAGCAGTGGGTGAGCAGTACTTC	CASSAAVGEQYF
.	TRBV19	few	TRBJ1-3	TGTGCCAGTAGTATATCGCGGGGCTCTGGAAACACCATATATTTT	CASSISRGSGNTIYF
.	TRBV6-1	.	TRBJ2-5	TGTGCCAGCAACTACCAGGGGTTTGGAGAGACCCAGTACTTC	CASNYQGFGETQYF
.	TRBV4-2	.	TRBJ1-5	TGTGCCAGCAGCCAAGATGACGGAGGCAGCAATCAGCCCCAGCATTTT	CASSQDDGGSNQPQHF
TRBD2	TRBV9	.	TRBJ2-2	TGTGCCAGCAGCGTCGGCGGGAGGGGCACCGGGGAGCTGTTTTTT	CASSVGGRGTGELFF
.	TRBV9	.	TRBJ2-2	TGTGCCAGCACCCGTAGTACTCGTGGCGGGGAGCTGTTTTTT	CASTRSTRGGELFF
.	TRBV10-3	.	TRBJ2-2	TGTGCCATCAGTGAAGTCCCGCGGGCCGGGGAGCTGTTTTTT	CAISEVPRAGELFF
.	TRBV7-2	.	TRBJ2-6	TGTGCCAGCTCCTTCGGGGCTGGGGCCAACGTCCTGACTTTC	CASSFGAGANVLTF
.	TRBV28	.	TRBJ1-5	TGTGCCAGCACCAAACCCAGGGGCTCTTACAATCAGCCCCAGCATTTT	CASTKPRGSYNQPQHF
.	TRBV5-1	once	TRBJ1-1	TGCGCCAGCAGCTTACCCCCCTCCGGGGCCAACACTGAAGCTTTCTTT	CASSLPPSGANTEAFF
.	TRBV6-1	.	TRBJ1-1	TGTGCCACCCTGCCGATGAACACTGAAGCTTTCTTT	CATLPMNTEAFF
TRBD2	TRBV5-6	.	TRBJ2-5	TGTGCCAGCAGCTTCGGCCCCACTAGCGGGAGCCCCCAAGAGACCCAGTACTTC	CASSFGPTSGSPQETQYF
.	TRBV6-1	.	TRBJ1-4	TGTGCCAGCAGTGAATCGGCAGGGGTCTGGAGTGAAAAACTGTTTTTT	CASSESAGVWSEKLFF
.	TRBV7-2	.	TRBJ2-5	TGTGCCAGCAGCTTAGTCCGCGATGTCGGGGAGACCCAGTACTTC	CASSLVRDVGETQYF
.	TRBV9	.	TRBJ1-4	TGTGCCAGCAAGCAAGAGGTCGGGGAAAAACTGTTTTTT	CASKQEVGEKLFF
TRBD1	TRBV7-6	.	TRBJ2-3	TGTGCCAGCAGCTTGGACAGGGTCGCAGATACGCAGTATTTT	CASSLDRVADTQYF
.	TRBV27	.	TRBJ1-2	TGTGCCACCCGGCGGGGTGGGGGGAACTATGGCTACACCTTC	CATRRGGGNYGYTF
.	TRBV19	few	TRBJ1-6	TGTGCCAGTACCCAGATGCCCGAAGGGGATTCACCCCTCCACTTT	CASTQMPEGDSPLHF
.	TRBV9	.	TRBJ2-3	TGTGCCAGCAGCGTCTCGAGGTGGGCAGATACGCAGTATTTT	CASSVSRWADTQYF
.	TRBV9	.	TRBJ2-1	TGTGCCAGCAGCATAGGGACTTCCAGCTCCTACAATGAGCAGTTCTTC	CASSIGTSSSYNEQFF
TRBD1	TRBV10-2	few	TRBJ1-1	TGCGCCAGCGGAGTAGGGACAGGCGAAGCTTTCTTT	CASGVGTGEAFF
TRBD1	TRBV5-4	.	TRBJ2-1	TGTGCCAGCAGCTCCCGGACAGGGAGCTCCTACAATGAGCAGTTCTTC	CASSSRTGSSYNEQFF
TRBD2	TRBV5-6	.	TRBJ2-3	TGTGCCAGCAGCACATGGACTAGCGGGAGTTTTAGCCGAACAGATACGCAGTATTTT	CASSTWTSGSFSRTDTQYF
.	TRBV7-2	.	TRBJ1-5	TGTGCCAGCAGCTTCCTACAGGGAGGGCAGCCCCAGCATTTT	CASSFLQGGQPQHF
TRBD1	TRBV19	.	TRBJ2-1	TGTGCCAGTAGTATAGTGCTCGGACAGGCCGCGGGTGAGCAGTTCTTC	CASSIVLGQAAGEQFF
.	TRBV14	once	TRBJ2-2	TGTGCCAGCAGCTATTACGAGTCGGGGGAGCTGTTTTTT	CASSYYESGELFF
.	TRBV19	few	TRBJ1-6	TGTGCCAGTAGTTTCAGGACGGACTTTAATTCACCCCTCCACTTT	CASSFRTDFNSPLHF
TRBD1	TRBV11-2	.	TRBJ2-5	TGTGCCAGCAGCTTCCTCGGGACAGGGGGAGAGACCCAGTACTTC	CASSFLGTGGETQYF
.	TRBV6-1	.	TRBJ1-5	TGTGCCAGCAGGAATCTGGATCAGCCCCAGCATTTT	CASRNLDQPQHF
.	TRBV28	.	TRBJ1-3	TGTGCCAGCAGTATAGGGGGGGGAAACACCATATATTTT	CASSIGGGNTIYF
.	TRBV6-6	.	TRBJ1-1	TGTGCCAGCGCCCAACCAGAAGGGACTGAAGCTTTCTTT	CASAQPEGTEAFF
.	TRBV6-1	.	TRBJ2-5	TGTGCCAGCAGCACCGATTGGAGGGGGGAGACCCAGTACTTC	CASSTDWRGETQYF
.	TRBV11-3	.	TRBJ2-1	TGTGCCAGCAGCTTAGAACCTAATGTCCCCTACAATGAGCAGTTCTTC	CASSLEPNVPYNEQFF
.	TRBV5-8	once	TRBJ1-5	TGTGCCAGCAGCTTTCTGGGGGTGGGCAATCAGCCCCAGCATTTT	CASSFLGVGNQPQHF
.	TRBV5-1	.	TRBJ2-3	TGCGCCAGCAGGTCCGGGACTCTCACAGATACGCAGTATTTT	CASRSGTLTDTQYF
.	TRBV5-1	.	TRBJ2-7	TGCGCCAGCAGCTTGGCTTACCGCTCGGACGAGCAGTACTTC	CASSLAYRSDEQYF
.	TRBV30	.	TRBJ1-2	TGTGCCGCAACCCCCGGGACCGCATTCTATGGCTACACCTTC	CAATPGTAFYGYTF
.	TRBV28	.	TRBJ1-1	TGTGCCAGCAGCCCGAGGATAACCCACACTGAAGCTTTCTTT	CASSPRITHTEAFF
.	TRBV28	.	TRBJ2-3	TGTGCCAGCAGTGCGAACCGGGCCACAGATACGCAGTATTTT	CASSANRATDTQYF
.	TRBV6-1	.	TRBJ2-2	TGTGCCAGCAGGGCCAGCGACACCATAACCGGGGAGCTGTTTTTT	CASRASDTITGELFF